This T cell receptor (beta chain) was captured in a study of blood T cell repertoires in COVID-19. Looking at the study overall: The analysed material was cDNA or gDNA that came from T cells, B-cell-depleted T cells, or PBMCs.

Germline V gene sequence: CDR1 LGHNA, CDR2 YNFKEQ. The CDR3 consists of 16 residues. V dropped 3 bases and J dropped 0; count of bases not matched to a gene: 5. Per the study methods: Reference gene primer amplification yielded estimated nucleated cell counts. Data came from immunoSEQ multiplex PCR; TCRdb stores just in-frame clones and leaves some out. Clonal size and the V and J genes are those of that table, whereas D and trimming came from the DNA. The data contain around 180,000 clones, approximately 85% of them singletons. This chain connects TRBV4-2 to TRBJ1-2, with 9 nucleotides matching TRBD1. The material sequenced was peripheral blood. The receptor's source is a man aged 80 or over with COVID-19, enrolled during active disease. CDR3 amino acids: CASSQGGQGANYGYTF. As DNA, the CDR3 is TGTGCCAGCAGCCAGGGGGGACAGGGAGCTAACTATGGCTACACCTTC.